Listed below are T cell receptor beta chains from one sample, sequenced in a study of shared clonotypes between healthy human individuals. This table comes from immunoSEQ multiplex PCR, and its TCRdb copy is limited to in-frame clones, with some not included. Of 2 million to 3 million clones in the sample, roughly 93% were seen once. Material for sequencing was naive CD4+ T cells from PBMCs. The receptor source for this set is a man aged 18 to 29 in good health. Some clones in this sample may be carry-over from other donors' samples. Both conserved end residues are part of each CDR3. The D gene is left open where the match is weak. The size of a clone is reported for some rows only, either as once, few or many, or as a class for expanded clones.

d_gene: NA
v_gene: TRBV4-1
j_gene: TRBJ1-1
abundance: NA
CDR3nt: TGCGCCAGCAGCCAAGATGTGGCACCTTCTGGGAACACTGAAGCTTTCTTT
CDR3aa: CASSQDVAPSGNTEAFF

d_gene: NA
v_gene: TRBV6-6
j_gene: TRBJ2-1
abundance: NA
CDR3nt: TGTGCCAGCAGTTACGGTCGGGACATCGGGCGCGATGAGCAGTTCTTC
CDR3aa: CASSYGRDIGRDEQFF

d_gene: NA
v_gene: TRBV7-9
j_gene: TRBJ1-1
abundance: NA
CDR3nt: TGTGCCAGCAGCTTCTTAAAGGATCACCCCGGGGGAGGAGAAGCTTTCTTT
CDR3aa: CASSFLKDHPGGGEAFF

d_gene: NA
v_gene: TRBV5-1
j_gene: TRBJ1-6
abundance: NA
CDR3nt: TGCGCCAGCAGCTTCGACAGAAATTCACCCCTCCACTTT
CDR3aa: CASSFDRNSPLHF

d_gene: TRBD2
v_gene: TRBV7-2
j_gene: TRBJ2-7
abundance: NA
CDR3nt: TGTGCCAGCAGCTCCGATTGGACTAGCGGGACCTACGAGCAGTACTTC
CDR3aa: CASSSDWTSGTYEQYF

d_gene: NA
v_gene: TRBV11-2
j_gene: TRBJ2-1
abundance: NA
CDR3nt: TGTGCCAGCAGCCCGAACCCACCACCGGGACCTAGCTCCTACAATGAGCAGTTCTTC
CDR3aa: CASSPNPPPGPSSYNEQFF

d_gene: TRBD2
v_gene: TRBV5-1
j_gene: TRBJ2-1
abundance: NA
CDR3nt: TGCGCCAGCAGCTTGGTGGCTAGCGGGAGGGCCTACAATGAGCAGTTCTTC
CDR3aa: CASSLVASGRAYNEQFF

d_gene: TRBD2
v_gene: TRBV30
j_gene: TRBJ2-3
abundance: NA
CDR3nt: TGTGCCGGCCCACGCAGACTAGCGGAAACTAGCACAGATACGCAGTATTTT
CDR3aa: CAGPRRLAETSTDTQYF

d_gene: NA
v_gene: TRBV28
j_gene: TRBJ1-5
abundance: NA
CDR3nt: TGTGCCAGCAGTATCCGGGCCCTCAGCAATCAGCCCCAGCATTTT
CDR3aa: CASSIRALSNQPQHF

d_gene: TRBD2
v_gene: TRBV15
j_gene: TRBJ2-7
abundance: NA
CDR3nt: TGTGCCACCAGGATAGCGGGAAGCTACGAGCAGTACTTC
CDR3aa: CATRIAGSYEQYF

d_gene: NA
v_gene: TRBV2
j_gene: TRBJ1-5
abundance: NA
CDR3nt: TGTGCCAGCAGTTGGGACACTAGCAATCAGCCCCAGCATTTT
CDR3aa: CASSWDTSNQPQHF

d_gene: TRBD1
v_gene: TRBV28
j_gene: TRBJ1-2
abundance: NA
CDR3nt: TGTGCCAGCAGTCCAACCGGGACAGGGATCCTTTGGGGCTACACCTTC
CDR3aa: CASSPTGTGILWGYTF

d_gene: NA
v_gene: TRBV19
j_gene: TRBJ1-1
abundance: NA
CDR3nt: TGTGCCAGTAGTATTATTGGGGGGTCCGTCACTGAAGCTTTCTTT
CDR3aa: CASSIIGGSVTEAFF

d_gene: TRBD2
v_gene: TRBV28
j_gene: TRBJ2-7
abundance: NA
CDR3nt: TGTGCCAGCAGTCCCTCTAGCGGGAGAATAGGGTCCTACGAGCAGTACTTC
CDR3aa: CASSPSSGRIGSYEQYF

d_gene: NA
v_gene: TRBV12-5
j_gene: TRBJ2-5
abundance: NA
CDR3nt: TGTGCTAGTGGTTTGGAGGTTGCTACCCAGTACTTC
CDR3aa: CASGLEVATQYF

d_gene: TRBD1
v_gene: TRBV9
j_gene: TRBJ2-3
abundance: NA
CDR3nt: TGTGCCAGCAGCGTAGGGACAGGGGTCGGCACAGATACGCAGTATTTT
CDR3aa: CASSVGTGVGTDTQYF

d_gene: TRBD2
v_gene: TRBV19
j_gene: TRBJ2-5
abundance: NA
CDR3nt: TGTGCCAGTAGACTATGGGCGGGGGGAGAGACCCAGTACTTC
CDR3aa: CASRLWAGGETQYF

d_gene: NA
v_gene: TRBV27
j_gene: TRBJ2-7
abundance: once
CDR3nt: TGTGCCAGCAGTCCCCCCGGGGGAGGCGAGCAGTACTTC
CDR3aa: CASSPPGGGEQYF

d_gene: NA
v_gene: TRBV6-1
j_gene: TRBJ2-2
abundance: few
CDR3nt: TGTGCCAGCAGGACCGGGATTTCGAACACCGGGGAGCTGTTTTTT
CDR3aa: CASRTGISNTGELFF

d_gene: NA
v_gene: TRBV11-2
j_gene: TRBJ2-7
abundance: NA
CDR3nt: TGTGCCAGCAGCTCCAACAGAATGTCCTACGAGCAGTACTTC
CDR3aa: CASSSNRMSYEQYF

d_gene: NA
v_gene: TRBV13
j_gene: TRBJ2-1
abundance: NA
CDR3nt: TGTGCCAGCAGCCCCCGCGGGTGGTTAGCGGTCGATTCCTACAATGAGCAGTTCTTC
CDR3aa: CASSPRGWLAVDSYNEQFF

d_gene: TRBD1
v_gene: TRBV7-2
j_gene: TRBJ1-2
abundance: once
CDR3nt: TGTGCCAGCAGCTTAGCTGGGACAGCTGTACTAAACTATGGCTACACCTTC
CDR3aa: CASSLAGTAVLNYGYTF

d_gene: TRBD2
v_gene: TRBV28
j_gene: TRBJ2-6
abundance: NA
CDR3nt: TGTGCCAGCAGTTTCTTTGGGGGGGGCTCTGGGGCCAACGTCCTGACTTTC
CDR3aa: CASSFFGGGSGANVLTF

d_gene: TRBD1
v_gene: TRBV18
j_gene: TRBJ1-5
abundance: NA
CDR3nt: TGTGCCAGCTCCGGGACAGGGGGAGATCAGCCCCAGCATTTT
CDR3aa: CASSGTGGDQPQHF

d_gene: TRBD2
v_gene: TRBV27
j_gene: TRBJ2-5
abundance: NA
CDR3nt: TGTGCCAGCAGTTTCAGTCGTTGGGGGACTAGCGGACTTGAGACCCAGTACTTC
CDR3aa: CASSFSRWGTSGLETQYF

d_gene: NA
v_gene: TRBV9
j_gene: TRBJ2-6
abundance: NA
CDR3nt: TGTGCCAGCAGCGTAGGGGCCCCTGGGGCCAACGTCCTGACTTTC
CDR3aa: CASSVGAPGANVLTF

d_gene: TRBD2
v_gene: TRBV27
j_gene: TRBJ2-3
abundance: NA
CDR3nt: TGTGCCAGCAGTGTCCTAGCGGGAGATACGCAGTATTTT
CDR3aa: CASSVLAGDTQYF

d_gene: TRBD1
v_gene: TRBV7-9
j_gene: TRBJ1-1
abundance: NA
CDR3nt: TGTGCCAGCAGCCCACAGGGGGCCAACACTGAAGCTTTCTTT
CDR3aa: CASSPQGANTEAFF

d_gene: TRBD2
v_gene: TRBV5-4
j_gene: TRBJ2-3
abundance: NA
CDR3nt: TGTGCCAGCAGCTCAAAAACTAGCGGGAGCACAGATACGCAGTATTTT
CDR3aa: CASSSKTSGSTDTQYF

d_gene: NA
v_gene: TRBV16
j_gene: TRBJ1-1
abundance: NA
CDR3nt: TGTGCCAGCAGCCAGGCTCCGGCAGGGGAAGCTTTCTTT
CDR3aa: CASSQAPAGEAFF

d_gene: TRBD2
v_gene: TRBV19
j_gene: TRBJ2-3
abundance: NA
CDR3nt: TGTGCCAGTAGCCCCGAGGCGCTAGCGGGAGCGCCTAGCACAGATACGCAGTATTTT
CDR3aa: CASSPEALAGAPSTDTQYF

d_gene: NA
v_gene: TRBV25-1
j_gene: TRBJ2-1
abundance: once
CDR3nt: TGTGCCAGCAGTGAACTCATATTCGATGAGCAGTTCTTC
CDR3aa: CASSELIFDEQFF

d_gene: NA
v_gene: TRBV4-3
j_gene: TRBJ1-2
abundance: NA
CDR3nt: TGCGCCAGCAGCCAACGTCATCGGCAGGGTCCTTCTGGCTACACCTTC
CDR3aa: CASSQRHRQGPSGYTF

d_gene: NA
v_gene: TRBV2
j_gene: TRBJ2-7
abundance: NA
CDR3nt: TGTGCCAGCGGGGGTCGCTCCTACGAGCAGTACTTC
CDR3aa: CASGGRSYEQYF

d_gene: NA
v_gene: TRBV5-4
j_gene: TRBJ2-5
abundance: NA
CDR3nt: TGTGCCAGCAACACACAATCGCGAGGGGCAGGAGAGACCCAGTACTTC
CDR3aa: CASNTQSRGAGETQYF

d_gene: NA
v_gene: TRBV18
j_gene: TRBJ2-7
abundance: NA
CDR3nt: TGTGCCAGCTCACCAGGGGGAACCAGCTCCTACGAGCAGTACTTC
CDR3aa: CASSPGGTSSYEQYF

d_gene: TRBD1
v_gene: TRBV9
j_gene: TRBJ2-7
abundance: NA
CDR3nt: TGTGCCAGCAGCGTAGGTGCGGGACAGGGCATCTACGAGCAGTACTTC
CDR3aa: CASSVGAGQGIYEQYF

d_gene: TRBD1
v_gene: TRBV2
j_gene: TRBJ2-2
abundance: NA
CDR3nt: TGTGCCAGCAGTGCCAGGGGGTTGCCCGGGGAGCTGTTTTTT
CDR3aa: CASSARGLPGELFF

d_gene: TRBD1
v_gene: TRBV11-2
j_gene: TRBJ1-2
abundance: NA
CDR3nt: TGTGCCAGCAGCTTACACTCCCCGACCAGGGGGCTCGGCTATGGCTACACCTTC
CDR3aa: CASSLHSPTRGLGYGYTF

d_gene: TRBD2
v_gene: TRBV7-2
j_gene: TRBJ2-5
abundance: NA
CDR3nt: TGTGCCAGCAGCCTAGGGACTAGCGGGAGCGGGGAGACCCAGTACTTC
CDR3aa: CASSLGTSGSGETQYF

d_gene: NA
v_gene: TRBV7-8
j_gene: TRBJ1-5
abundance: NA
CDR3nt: TGTGCCAGCAGCTTAGCGGCGGGCCTCGGCAATCAGCCCCAGCATTTT
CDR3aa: CASSLAAGLGNQPQHF

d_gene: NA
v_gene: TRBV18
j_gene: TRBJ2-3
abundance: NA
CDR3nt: TGTGCCAGCTCACCACTGCTGGGGGCGGGAGGCACAGATACGCAGTATTTT
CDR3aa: CASSPLLGAGGTDTQYF

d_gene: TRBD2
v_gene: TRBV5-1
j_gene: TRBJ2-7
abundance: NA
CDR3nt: TGCGCCAGCAGCTTCGGGGCGGGGGGACCCTCCTACGAGCAGTACTTC
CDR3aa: CASSFGAGGPSYEQYF

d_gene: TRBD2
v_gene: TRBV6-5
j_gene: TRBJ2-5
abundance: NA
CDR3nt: TGTGCCAGCAGCCATCTAGCGGGAGGGGGTGAGACCCAGTACTTC
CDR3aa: CASSHLAGGGETQYF

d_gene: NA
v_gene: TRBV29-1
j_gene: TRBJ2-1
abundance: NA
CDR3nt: TGCATGGTGAGCTCCTACAATGAGCAGTTCTTC
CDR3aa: CMVSSYNEQFF

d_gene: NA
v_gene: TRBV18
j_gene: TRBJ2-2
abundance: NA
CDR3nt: TGTGCCAGCTCACCACCTGGGTCCACGAGGGGCACCGGGGAGCTGTTTTTT
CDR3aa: CASSPPGSTRGTGELFF

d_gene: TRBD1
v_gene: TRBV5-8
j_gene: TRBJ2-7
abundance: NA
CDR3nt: TGTGCCAGCAGCTTGATGGGACAGGGGGGCTACGAGCAGTACTTC
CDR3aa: CASSLMGQGGYEQYF

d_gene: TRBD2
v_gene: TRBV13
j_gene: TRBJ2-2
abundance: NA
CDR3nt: TGTGCCAGCAGCCGCAGAGCGGGAGGCACCGGGGAGCTGTTTTTT
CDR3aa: CASSRRAGGTGELFF

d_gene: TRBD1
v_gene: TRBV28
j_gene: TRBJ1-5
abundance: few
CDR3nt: TGTGCCAGCAGTACCCGGGACAGGGGGAATCAGCCCCAGCATTTT
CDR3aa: CASSTRDRGNQPQHF

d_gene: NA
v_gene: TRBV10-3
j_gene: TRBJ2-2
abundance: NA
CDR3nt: TGTGCCACGGGCGCGGAGAACACGAACACCGGGGAGCTGTTTTTT
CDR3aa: CATGAENTNTGELFF

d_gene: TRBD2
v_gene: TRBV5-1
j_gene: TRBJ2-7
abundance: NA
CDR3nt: TGCGCCAGCAGCTTGGTGGGAGGGCGGAACTACGAGCAGTACTTC
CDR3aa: CASSLVGGRNYEQYF

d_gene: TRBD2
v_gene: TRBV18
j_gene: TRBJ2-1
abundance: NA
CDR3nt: TGTGCCAGCTCACCACTGCGGACTAGCGGGAGCTACAATGAGCAGTTCTTC
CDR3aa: CASSPLRTSGSYNEQFF

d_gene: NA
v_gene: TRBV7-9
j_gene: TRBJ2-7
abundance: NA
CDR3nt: TGTGCCAGCAGCCAGGGAGGCTCTGGGCAGTACTTC
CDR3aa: CASSQGGSGQYF

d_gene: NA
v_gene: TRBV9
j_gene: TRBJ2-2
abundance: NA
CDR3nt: TGTGCCAGCAGCGCGAACGGATATACCACCGGGGAGCTGTTTTTT
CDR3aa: CASSANGYTTGELFF

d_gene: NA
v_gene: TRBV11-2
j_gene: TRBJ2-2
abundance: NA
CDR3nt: TGTGCCAGCAGCTTAGTGTCGAGCGCCGGGGAGCTGTTTTTT
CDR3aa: CASSLVSSAGELFF